This entry concerns a single TCR beta chain. This entry is derived from a study of T cells in localized non-small cell lung cancer. Some clones are missing from TCRdb's copy, which holds only in-frame ones; the method was immunoSEQ multiplex PCR. This sample has 86,000 or so clones; 84% occur once, and the top ten carry about 2.7%. The source of this sequence is a man aged 40 to 70 with stage I lung adenocarcinoma. The sample here was peripheral blood, taken before any cancer treatment.

The CDR3 nucleotides are TGCGCCAGCAGCTTGGCGACAGGGCCCGGGGAGCTGTTTTTT. This gives the protein CASSLATGPGELFF. The rearrangement links TRBV5-1 to TRBJ2-2, with 7 bases that match TRBD1. Germline trimming cut 0 bases from V and 6 bases from J; bases unmatched to any gene: 2. This CDR3 is built from 14 residues. Germline V lookup: CDR1 SGHRS, CDR2 YFSETQ.